This T cell receptor beta chain is from a study of regulatory T cells in long-lasting Graves disease. Study-wide context: Newly diagnosed Graves' patients took antithyroid drugs under 3 months.

This clonotype has a count of ten or more. Its antigen is as yet unknown. The authors built TCR beta libraries using iRepertoire HTBI primers and Arm-PCR of CDR3 regions. TCRdb called the multiplex PCR reads again in MiXCR, with one record for every CDR3 protein. The sample holds roughly 500,000 distinct CDR3 sequences, around an eighth seen once. Time point given: newly diagnosed GD, antithyroid drugs for less than 3 months. PBMCs provided the RNA from which the TCR library was made. By American Thyroid Association guidelines, Graves' disease was diagnosed in the cohort. Study conclusions and caveats: Persistent disease was associated with favored TRBV28 usage and with favored use of TRBJ1-2 and TRBJ2-5.

The germline CDR1 and CDR2 sequences are DFQATT and SNEGSKA (reference sequence). This CDR3 has 14 residues. The germline V and J ends were trimmed by 6 bases and 3 bases, with 15 bases remaining between them. These data were also reused for a study on T cells in Graves' hyperthyroidism and ophthalmopathy. That work states: HTBI primers were the set used in a first-round RT-PCR of the TCR CDR3.

The sample was peripheral blood mononuclear cells (PBMCs), taken at new diagnosis, from a patient treated with antithyroid drugs. The source of this sequence is a man aged 25 to 40 with Graves disease. The chain recombines TRBV20-1 with TRBJ2-1; D not resolved. The CDR3 sequence: CSAKEDLVYNEQFF. The CDR3 DNA follows: TGCAGTGCCAAAGAGGATTTAGTCTACAATGAGCAGTTCTTC.